The rows below give T cell receptor beta chains drawn from one sample of a study of human CD4 T cells and Enterobacteriaceae. Data came from immunoSEQ multiplex PCR; TCRdb stores just in-frame clones and leaves some out. The sample has tens of thousands of clones, 82% seen once. Sequencing was carried out using memory CD4+ T cells from blood. The receptors originated from a human donor in good health. The CDR3 runs from the conserved cysteine through the conserved F or W. A D gene is named only where the DNA matches it firmly.

V: TRBV2
D: NA
CDR3: CASRKLGSSTDTQYF

V: TRBV18
D: TRBD2
CDR3: CASSPRLAELESNTGELFF

V: TRBV6-1
D: NA
CDR3: CASSPSGFFEDEQYF

V: TRBV9
D: TRBD1
CDR3: CASSNRDRGGEQYF

V: TRBV5-4
D: NA
CDR3: CASSFWASYEQYF

V: TRBV6-5
D: NA
CDR3: CASSYFGQANEKLFF

V: TRBV28
D: NA
CDR3: CASKGDLPNYGYTF

V: TRBV5-4
D: NA
CDR3: CASSFGGSSSYEQYF

V: TRBV30
D: NA
CDR3: CAWSSGRLALGGTGELFF

V: TRBV19
D: NA
CDR3: CASREQGFGSGGYTF

V: TRBV5-1
D: NA
CDR3: CASSFGGQGGDEQYF

V: TRBV9
D: TRBD2
CDR3: CASSVLAGAYNEQFF

V: TRBV2
D: TRBD1
CDR3: CASSGQGLETQYF

V: TRBV5-6
D: TRBD1
CDR3: CASSPAGGEVGNTIYF

V: TRBV5-1
D: TRBD1
CDR3: CASGQGLVNEQFF

V: TRBV2
D: NA
CDR3: CASSEWGRGSYEQYF

V: TRBV6-1
D: NA
CDR3: CASSDGPTEAFF

V: TRBV5-5
D: TRBD2
CDR3: CASSLSGGRVYNEQFF

V: TRBV4-2
D: TRBD2
CDR3: CASSQEALAGGLVGGSGEQYF

V: TRBV6-1
D: NA
CDR3: CASSEYLRNYEQYF

V: TRBV18
D: NA
CDR3: CASSTGSAYNEQFF

V: TRBV4-2
D: NA
CDR3: CASSQDGYNEQFF

V: TRBV6-5
D: NA
CDR3: CASSYSVGKEFF

V: TRBV6-5
D: NA
CDR3: CASSYVAEQGEQYF

V: TRBV18
D: NA
CDR3: CASSPQGLSVEQFF

V: TRBV28
D: NA
CDR3: CASRTRPREKLFF

V: TRBV5-4
D: NA
CDR3: CASSLEVDTQYF

V: TRBV28
D: TRBD1
CDR3: CASSSWTGGGWGLTEAFF

V: TRBV6-6
D: TRBD1
CDR3: CASRNGQGRNEQFF

V: TRBV28
D: TRBD1
CDR3: CASSARDRGGDTQYF

V: TRBV27
D: TRBD2
CDR3: CASSRLGTSGDYEQYF

V: TRBV6-1
D: NA
CDR3: CASNRQTLGYTEAFF

V: TRBV5-1
D: NA
CDR3: CASSFSLFLSDDEQYF

V: TRBV5-8
D: TRBD1
CDR3: CASSPLDRADTGELFF

V: TRBV7-3
D: NA
CDR3: CASSMRDGNQPQHF

V: TRBV5-4
D: NA
CDR3: CASSFLISTDTQYF

V: TRBV6-6
D: TRBD1
CDR3: CASSLTGRNTEAFF

V: TRBV5-6
D: NA
CDR3: CASSRESRTRSEQYF

V: TRBV10-3
D: TRBD1
CDR3: CAIRDRDVGRGYTF

V: TRBV7-6
D: NA
CDR3: CASSLGSAQPTEKLFF

V: TRBV25-1
D: TRBD2
CDR3: CASSSPGTSGKQFF

V: TRBV6-1
D: NA
CDR3: CASSQMGEYGYTF

V: TRBV9
D: NA
CDR3: CASSVGGMGIGGELFF

V: TRBV27
D: NA
CDR3: CASSLPPQGSYGYTF

V: TRBV18
D: NA
CDR3: CASSPPSSYEQYF

V: TRBV7-3
D: NA
CDR3: CASSLTAPGSTDTQYF

V: TRBV7-2
D: TRBD1
CDR3: CASSLALGTGTSNEQFF

V: TRBV4-1
D: NA
CDR3: CASSQRTAPGVYEQYF

V: TRBV6-5
D: NA
CDR3: CASKAALMEKLFF

V: TRBV13
D: NA
CDR3: CASSLGGRGSGNTIYF

V: TRBV11-2
D: TRBD1
CDR3: CASSQDRGYPGELFF